Presented here are 17 T cell receptor beta chains from one specimen sequenced in a study of T cell changes during pregnancy in multiple sclerosis. Method: immunoSEQ multiplex PCR; TCRdb's copy keeps in-frame clones and lacks some. The sample comprises under 50,000 clones, roughly 92% of which are singletons, and around 0.35% rests with the top ten. The sequencing here drew on CD4+ T cells from peripheral blood mononuclear cells, taken in the second trimester of pregnancy. These receptors were collected from a female donor in good health, enrolled as a control in a pregnancy study.

This clone was recorded a few times. The V call is TRBV4-3, the J call TRBJ1-3, with D perhaps matching TRBD1 (6 bases). This CDR3 contains 15 residues. CDR1 and CDR2 (germline): LGHNA, YSLEER. Trimming shortened V by 5 bases and J by 0 bases, and 11 bases separated the two germline ends. In DNA form, the CDR3 reads TGCGCCAGCAGCTACTCGGACAGCTCTGGAAACACCATATATTTT. Translation gives CASSYSDSSGNTIYF.

This rearrangement joins TRBV11-3 to TRBJ1-6, with 7 bases identical to TRBD1. The CDR3 covers 14 residues. V was clipped by 7 bases and J by 5 bases; unmatched bases: 5. CDR1 SGHNT and CDR2 YENEEA come from the germline V gene. As DNA, the CDR3 is TGTGCCAGCACGACAGGGCGGGATAATTCACCCCTCCACTTT. Protein sequence: CASTTGRDNSPLHF.

The chain is built from TRBV29-1 and TRBJ1-2; D possibly corresponds to TRBD1 (5 bases). V lost 8 bases, J lost 6 bases, and 10 bases lay in between. The CDR3 extends over 10 amino acids. Germline assignment: CDR1 SQVTM and CDR2 ANQGSEA. The CDR3 nucleotides are TGCAGCTACAGGTCGAATGGCTACACCTTC. Its protein is CSYRSNGYTF.

This clone showed up just a few times. This chain uses TRBV30 with TRBJ2-7; 7 bases match TRBD2. This CDR3 is 13 amino acids long. Looked up from germline, CDR1 is GTSNPN and CDR2 is SVGIG (reference sequence). With 2 bases clipped from V and 6 bases from J, the junction kept 7 bases outside the gene matches. The CDR3 coding sequence is TGTGCCTGGAGTCGGATGCGGGGGTCCGAGCAGTACTTC. It encodes CAWSRMRGSEQYF.

V usage is TRBV4-1 and J usage is TRBJ2-5; D may be TRBD2 (5 bases). V was trimmed by 2 bases and J by 5 bases, leaving 12 bases between them. Germline values: CDR1 MGHRA, CDR2 YSYEKL. CDR3 length equals 14 residues. The CDR3 DNA sequence: TGCGCCAGCAGCCAACCGTTCCGCGGGGAGACCCAGTACTTC. It yields the protein CASSQPFRGETQYF.

This clone was picked up a small number of times. The rearrangement joins TRBV7-2 to TRBJ2-1; 7 bases agree with TRBD2. Trimming at V came to 8 bases and at J to 13 bases, leaving 17 bases not matched to a gene. There are 14 residues in the CDR3. Germline-derived CDR1 and CDR2 are SGHTA and FQGNSA. The CDR3 nucleotides are TGTGCCAGCTCCGTTGAGCGGGGTGTGAGGGGACAGTTCTTC. This encodes CASSVERGVRGQFF.

The V gene is TRBV18, the J gene TRBJ2-7; 9 bases align to TRBD1. CDR1 KGHSH and CDR2 LQKENI come from the germline V gene. The CDR3 contains 15 residues. J lost 5 bases, V lost 8 bases, and 13 bases had no gene match. The CDR3 sequence is CASNPGQGLKDEQYF. In nucleotides, the CDR3 is TGTGCCAGCAATCCGGGACAGGGATTAAAGGACGAGCAGTACTTC.

The chain employs TRBV15 and TRBJ1-2; possibly TRBD1 for D (6 bases). The CDR3 contains 16 residues. CDR1 is LNHNV, CDR2 YYDKDF, per germline (reference sequence). V was pared by 0 bases and J by 3 bases, with 14 bases between. For the CDR3, the DNA is TGTGCCACCAGCAGAGATAGGGGGGGCACGGACTATGGCTACACCTTC. This sequence encodes CATSRDRGGTDYGYTF.

This sequence joins TRBV7-9 and TRBJ1-1, with D tentatively TRBD1 (5 bases). The CDR3 has 17 amino acids. Germline V lookup: CDR1 SEHNR, CDR2 FQNEAQ (reference sequence). Trimming took off 8 bases at V and 5 bases at J, with 27 bases between the two ends. Here the CDR3 reads CASGGGLIRGQRTEAFF. The CDR3 DNA follows: TGTGCCAGCGGCGGAGGGCTCATCCGGGGCCAACGGACTGAAGCTTTCTTT.

This clone showed up just once. The rearrangement uses TRBV11-2 and TRBJ1-2; D perhaps matches TRBD1 (5 bases). The CDR3 length is 14 residues. V lost 6 bases and J lost 5, with 16 bases in between. Germline CDR1 is SGHAT and CDR2 is FQNNGV. The CDR3 region is CASRGGGDRYGYTF. The DNA of the CDR3 is TGTGCCAGCAGGGGGGGAGGAGACCGATATGGCTACACCTTC.

V is TRBV5-4 and J is TRBJ2-3; 11 nucleotides match TRBD2. The CDR3 is 16 residues long. V lost 4 bases to trimming and J lost 4 bases; unmatched junction nucleotides: 8. Germline V gene data show CDR1 as SGHNT and CDR2 as YYREEE (reference sequence). CDR3 DNA sequence: TGTGCCAGCAGCCCCTTAGCGGGGGGGCCGGCAGATACGCAGTATTTT. Translating gives CASSPLAGGPADTQYF.

This rearrangement joins TRBV2 to TRBJ1-1; 7 bases agree with TRBD1. V was clipped by 6 bases and J by 4 bases; unmatched bases: 5. CDR1 is SNHLY and CDR2 is FYNNEI in the germline V gene. CDR3 length: 13 residues. CDR3 loop: CASRYGTVTEAFF. In DNA, the CDR3 is TGTGCCAGCAGGTATGGGACAGTCACTGAAGCTTTCTTT.

The chain combines TRBV11-3 with TRBJ1-1; D is undetermined. Trimming left V 7 bases short and J 5 bases short, with 8 bases between. Per the germline V gene, CDR1 is SGHNT and CDR2 is YENEEA. The CDR3 length is 11 residues. The CDR3 sequence: CASMLRTEAFF. CDR3 coding DNA: TGTGCCAGCATGTTGAGGACTGAAGCTTTCTTT.

This clone was counted a few times. The chain carries TRBV6-5 and TRBJ1-4; D unresolved. Germline V gene lookup returns CDR1 MNHEY and CDR2 SVGAGI. Trimming took 2 bases from V and 7 from J, leaving 14 bases between them. The CDR3 is 15 residues long. DNA of the CDR3: TGTGCCAGCAGTTACCTAAACCAAGGCGGTGAAAAACTGTTTTTT. This gives the protein CASSYLNQGGEKLFF.

The J gene is TRBJ2-3, the V gene TRBV7-9; no definite D call. V was cut by 1 base and J by 4 bases, with 6 bases left in between. Germline loops: CDR1 SEHNR, CDR2 FQNEAQ (reference sequence). The CDR3 has 13 residues. The CDR3 protein is CASSLGLADTQYF. Written as DNA, the CDR3 is TGTGCCAGCAGCTTAGGTTTAGCAGATACGCAGTATTTT.

The CDR3 region is CASSFGGGLYLQETQYF. The CDR3 region has the DNA TGTGCCAGTAGCTTTGGCGGGGGGCTATATCTCCAAGAGACCCAGTACTTC. The chain has TRBV19 and TRBJ2-5, with TRBD2 matching over 8 bases. Germline values: CDR1 LNHDA, CDR2 SQIVND (reference sequence). Trimming at V came to 6 bases and at J to 1 base, leaving 13 bases not matched to a gene. CDR3 length equals 17 residues.

This chain joins TRBV18 and TRBJ1-6, with D perhaps TRBD1 (5 bases). Germline lookup yields CDR1 KGHSH and CDR2 LQKENI. The V and J ends lost 4 bases and 9 bases respectively, with 19 bases between them. This CDR3 spans 16 amino acids. The CDR3 protein is CASSRRGGDSSSPLHF. The DNA of the CDR3 is TGTGCCAGCTCACGTCGGGGGGGGGATTCGAGTTCACCCCTCCACTTT.